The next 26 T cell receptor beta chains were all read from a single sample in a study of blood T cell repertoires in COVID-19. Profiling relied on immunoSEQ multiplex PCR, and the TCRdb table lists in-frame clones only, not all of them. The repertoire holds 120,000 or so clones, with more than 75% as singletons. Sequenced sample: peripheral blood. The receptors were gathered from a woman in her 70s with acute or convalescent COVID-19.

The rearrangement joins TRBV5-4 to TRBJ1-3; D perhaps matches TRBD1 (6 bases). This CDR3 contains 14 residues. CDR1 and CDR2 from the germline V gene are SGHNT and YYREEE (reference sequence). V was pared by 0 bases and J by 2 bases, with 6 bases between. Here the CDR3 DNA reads TGTGCCAGCAGCTTGGCAGGGGCTGGAAACACCATATATTTT. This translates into CASSLAGAGNTIYF.

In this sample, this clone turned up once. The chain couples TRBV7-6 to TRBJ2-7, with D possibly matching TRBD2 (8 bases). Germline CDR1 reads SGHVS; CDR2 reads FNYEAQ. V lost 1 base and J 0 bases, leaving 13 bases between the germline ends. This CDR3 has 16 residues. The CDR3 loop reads CASSLDSGTVSYEQYF. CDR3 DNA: TGTGCCAGCAGCTTAGATAGCGGGACAGTCTCCTACGAGCAGTACTTC.

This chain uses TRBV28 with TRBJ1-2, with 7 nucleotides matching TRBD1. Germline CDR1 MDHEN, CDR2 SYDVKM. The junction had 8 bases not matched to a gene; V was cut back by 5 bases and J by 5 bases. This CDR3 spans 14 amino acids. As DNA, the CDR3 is TGTGCCAGCAGTCCCGGGACAGCACTTTATGGCTACACCTTC. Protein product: CASSPGTALYGYTF.

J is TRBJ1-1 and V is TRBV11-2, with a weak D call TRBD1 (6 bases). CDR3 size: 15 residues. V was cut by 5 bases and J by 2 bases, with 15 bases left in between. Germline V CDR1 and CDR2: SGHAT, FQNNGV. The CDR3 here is CASSGSGTRNTEAFF. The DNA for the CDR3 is TGTGCCAGCAGCGGGTCCGGGACACGTAACACTGAAGCTTTCTTT.

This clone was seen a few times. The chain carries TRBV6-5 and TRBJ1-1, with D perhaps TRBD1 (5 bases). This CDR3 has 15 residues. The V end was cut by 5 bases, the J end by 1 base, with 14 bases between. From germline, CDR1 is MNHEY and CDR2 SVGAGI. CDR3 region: CASSLIQGSNTEAFF. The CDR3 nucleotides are TGTGCCAGCAGTCTTATTCAGGGATCGAACACTGAAGCTTTCTTT.

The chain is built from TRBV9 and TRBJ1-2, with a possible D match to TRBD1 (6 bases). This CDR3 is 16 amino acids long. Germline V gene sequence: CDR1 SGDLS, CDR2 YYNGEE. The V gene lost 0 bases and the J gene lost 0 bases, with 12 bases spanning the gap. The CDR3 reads CASSVAKGGANYGYTF. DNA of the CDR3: TGTGCCAGCAGCGTAGCTAAAGGGGGAGCTAACTATGGCTACACCTTC.

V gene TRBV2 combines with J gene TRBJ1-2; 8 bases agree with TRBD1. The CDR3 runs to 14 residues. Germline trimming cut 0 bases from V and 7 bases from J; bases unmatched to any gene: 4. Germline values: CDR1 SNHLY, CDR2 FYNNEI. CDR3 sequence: CASSEASGGRGYTF. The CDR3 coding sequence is TGTGCCAGCAGTGAAGCGTCAGGGGGCCGTGGCTACACCTTC.

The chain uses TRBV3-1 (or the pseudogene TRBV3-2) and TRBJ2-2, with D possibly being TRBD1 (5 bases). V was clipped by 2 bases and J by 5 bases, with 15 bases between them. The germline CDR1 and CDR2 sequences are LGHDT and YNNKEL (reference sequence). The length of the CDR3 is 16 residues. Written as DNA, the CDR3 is TGTGCCAGCAGCCAAACCAGGGCGCGTTTTACCGGGGAGCTGTTTTTT. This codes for CASSQTRARFTGELFF.

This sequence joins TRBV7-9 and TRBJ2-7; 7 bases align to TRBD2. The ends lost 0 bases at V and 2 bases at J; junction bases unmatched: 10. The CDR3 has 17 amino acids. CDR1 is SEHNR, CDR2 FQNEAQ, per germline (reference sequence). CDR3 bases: TGTGCCAGCAGCTTAGCTCAAGGACTAGGGCCAACCTACGAGCAGTACTTC. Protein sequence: CASSLAQGLGPTYEQYF.

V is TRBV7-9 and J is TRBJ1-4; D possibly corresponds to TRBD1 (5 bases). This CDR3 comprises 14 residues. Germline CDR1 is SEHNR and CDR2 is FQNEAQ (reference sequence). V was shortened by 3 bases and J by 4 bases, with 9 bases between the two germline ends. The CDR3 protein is CASSLRQLNEKLFF. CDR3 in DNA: TGTGCCAGCAGCTTGCGACAGCTTAATGAAAAACTGTTTTTT.

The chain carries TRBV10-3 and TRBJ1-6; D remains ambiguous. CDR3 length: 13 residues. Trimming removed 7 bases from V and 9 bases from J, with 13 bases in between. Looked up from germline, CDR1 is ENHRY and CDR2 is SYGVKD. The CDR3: CAITPDTISPLHF. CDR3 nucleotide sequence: TGTGCCATCACCCCAGACACCATTTCACCCCTCCACTTT.

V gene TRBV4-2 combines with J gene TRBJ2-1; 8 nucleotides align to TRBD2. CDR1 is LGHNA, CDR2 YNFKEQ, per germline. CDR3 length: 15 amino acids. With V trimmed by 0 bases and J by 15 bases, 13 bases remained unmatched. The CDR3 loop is CASSQDVSGGPVMFF. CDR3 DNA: TGTGCCAGCAGCCAAGATGTGTCGGGGGGGCCGGTTATGTTCTTC.

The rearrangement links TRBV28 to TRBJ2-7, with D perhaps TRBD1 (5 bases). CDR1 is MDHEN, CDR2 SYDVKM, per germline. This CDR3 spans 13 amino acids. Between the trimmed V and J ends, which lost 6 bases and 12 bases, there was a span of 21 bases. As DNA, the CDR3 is TGTGCCAGCAGCAAAGGCAGCCCAGGGCCTTCGTACTTC. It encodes CASSKGSPGPSYF.

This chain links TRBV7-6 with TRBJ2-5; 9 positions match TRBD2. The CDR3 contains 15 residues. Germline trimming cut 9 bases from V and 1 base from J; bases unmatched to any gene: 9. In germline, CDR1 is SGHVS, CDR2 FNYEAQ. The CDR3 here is CASQKRGARQETQYF. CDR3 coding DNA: TGTGCCAGTCAGAAGCGGGGGGCGCGCCAAGAGACCCAGTACTTC.

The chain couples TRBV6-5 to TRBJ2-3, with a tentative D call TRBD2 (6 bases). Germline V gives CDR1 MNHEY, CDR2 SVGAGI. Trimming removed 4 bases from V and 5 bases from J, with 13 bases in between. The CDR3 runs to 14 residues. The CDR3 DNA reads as TGTGCCAGCAGTTGGACTTCGCGGGGAGATACGCAGTATTTT. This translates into CASSWTSRGDTQYF.

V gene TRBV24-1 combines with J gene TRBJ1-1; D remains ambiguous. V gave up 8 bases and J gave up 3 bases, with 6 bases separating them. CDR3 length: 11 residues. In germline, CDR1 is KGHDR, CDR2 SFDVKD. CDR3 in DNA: TGTGCCACCATTCCAGACACTGAAGCTTTCTTT. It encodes CATIPDTEAFF.

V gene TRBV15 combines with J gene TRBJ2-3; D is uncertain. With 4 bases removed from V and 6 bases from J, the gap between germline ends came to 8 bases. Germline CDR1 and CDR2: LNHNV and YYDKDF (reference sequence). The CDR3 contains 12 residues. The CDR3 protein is CATSTGSDTQYF. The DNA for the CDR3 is TGTGCCACCAGCACAGGATCGGATACGCAGTATTTT.

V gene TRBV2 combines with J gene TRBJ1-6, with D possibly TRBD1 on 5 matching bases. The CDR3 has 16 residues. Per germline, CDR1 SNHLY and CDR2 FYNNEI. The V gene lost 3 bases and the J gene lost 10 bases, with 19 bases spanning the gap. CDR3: CASSDGQASKGSPLHF. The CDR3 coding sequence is TGTGCCAGCAGTGACGGTCAGGCCTCGAAGGGGTCACCCCTCCACTTT.

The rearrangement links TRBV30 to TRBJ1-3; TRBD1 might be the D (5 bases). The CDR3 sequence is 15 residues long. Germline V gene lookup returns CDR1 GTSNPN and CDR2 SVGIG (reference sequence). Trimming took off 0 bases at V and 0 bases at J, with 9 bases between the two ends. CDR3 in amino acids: CAWSVWDYSGNTIYF. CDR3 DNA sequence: TGTGCCTGGAGTGTGTGGGACTACTCTGGAAACACCATATATTTT. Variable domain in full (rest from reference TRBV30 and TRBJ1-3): SQTIHQWPATLVQPVGSPLSLECTVEGTSNPNLYWYRQAAGRGLQLLFYSVGIGQISSEVPQNLSASRPQDRQFILSSKKLLLSDSGFYLCAWSVWDYSGNTIYFGEGSWLTVV.

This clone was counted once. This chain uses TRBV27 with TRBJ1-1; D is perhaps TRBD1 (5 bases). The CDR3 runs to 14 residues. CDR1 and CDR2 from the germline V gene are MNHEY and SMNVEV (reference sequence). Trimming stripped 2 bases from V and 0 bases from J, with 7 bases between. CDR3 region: CASSLPGLNTEAFF. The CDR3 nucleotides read TGTGCCAGCAGTTTACCAGGGTTGAACACTGAAGCTTTCTTT.

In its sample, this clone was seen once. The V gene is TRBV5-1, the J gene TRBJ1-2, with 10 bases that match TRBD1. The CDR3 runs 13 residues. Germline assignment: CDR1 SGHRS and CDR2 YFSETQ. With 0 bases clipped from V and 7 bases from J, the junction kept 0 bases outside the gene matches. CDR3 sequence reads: CASSLGTGGGYTF. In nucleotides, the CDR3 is TGCGCCAGCAGCTTGGGGACAGGGGGTGGCTACACCTTC.

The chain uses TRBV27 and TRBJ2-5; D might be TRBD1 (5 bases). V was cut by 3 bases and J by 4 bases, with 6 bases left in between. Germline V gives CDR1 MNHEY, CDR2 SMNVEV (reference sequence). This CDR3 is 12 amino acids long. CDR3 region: CASSFQGETQYF. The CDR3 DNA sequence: TGTGCCAGCAGTTTTCAGGGAGAGACCCAGTACTTC.

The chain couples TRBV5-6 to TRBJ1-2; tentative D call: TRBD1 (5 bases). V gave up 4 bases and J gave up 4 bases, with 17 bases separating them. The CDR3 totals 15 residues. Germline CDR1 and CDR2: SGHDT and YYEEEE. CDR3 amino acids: CASSALTSGIYGYTF. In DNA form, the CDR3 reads TGTGCCAGCAGCGCACTTACTTCAGGGATCTATGGCTACACCTTC.

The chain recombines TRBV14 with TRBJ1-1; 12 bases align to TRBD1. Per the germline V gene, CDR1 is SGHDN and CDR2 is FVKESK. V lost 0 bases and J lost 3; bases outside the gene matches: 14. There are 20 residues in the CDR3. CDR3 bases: TGTGCCAGCAGCCAAGACAAGCCCGGGACAGGGGGCAATAAGGACACTGAAGCTTTCTTT. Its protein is CASSQDKPGTGGNKDTEAFF.

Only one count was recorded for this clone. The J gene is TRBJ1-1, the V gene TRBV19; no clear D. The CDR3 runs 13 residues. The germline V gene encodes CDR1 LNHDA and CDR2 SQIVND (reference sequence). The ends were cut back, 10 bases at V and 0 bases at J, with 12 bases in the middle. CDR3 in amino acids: CATWGVLNTEAFF. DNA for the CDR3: TGTGCCACGTGGGGAGTTTTGAACACTGAAGCTTTCTTT.

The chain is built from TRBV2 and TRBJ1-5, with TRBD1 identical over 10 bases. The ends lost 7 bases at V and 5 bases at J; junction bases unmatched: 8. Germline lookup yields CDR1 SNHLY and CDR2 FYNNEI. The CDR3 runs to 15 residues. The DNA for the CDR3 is TGTGCCAGCACTCCCGGGACAGGGGCGGATCAGCCCCAGCATTTT. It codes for CASTPGTGADQPQHF.